The clone carrying this T cell receptor (beta chain) has more than one count but fewer than ten. Antigen specificity is unknown. These data are taken from a study of response to subunit inactivated influenza vaccine. CDR1 SGHTA and CDR2 FQGTGA come from the germline V gene. The CDR3 totals 13 residues. Trimming took off 5 bases at V and 2 bases at J, with 9 bases between the two ends. Each CDR3 protein is one row after TCRdb ran MiXCR on the RT-PCR reads. The sample lists about 780,000 distinct CDR3 sequences, less than 20% occurring once. Overall study results and limits: The authors proposed limited new T cell recruitment per seasonal influenza vaccination.

The V gene is TRBV7-3, the J gene TRBJ1-1; no definite D call. The sample was PBMCs from blood, taken roughly 5 days after vaccination. This TCR was sampled from a man aged 50-59 years who received an inactivated influenza vaccine. CDR3 nucleotides: TGTGCCAGCAGCCAAGGGATTAACACTGAAGCTTTCTTT. This gives the protein CASSQGINTEAFF. The full variable domain, with the rest looked up from reference TRBV7-3 and TRBJ1-1, is GAGVSQTPSNKVTEKGKYVELRCDPISGHTALYWYRQSLGQGPEFLIYFQGTGAADDSGLPNDRFFAVRPEGSVSTLKIQRTERGDSAVYLCASSQGINTEAFFGQGTRLTVV.